These T cell receptor beta chains were read from a single sample in a study of cytomegalovirus exposure and HLA in healthy donors. TCRdb's copy holds only in-frame clones and misses some; the assay was immunoSEQ multiplex PCR. The table has about 160,000 clones, around 74% seen once; the top ten hold approximately 1.4%. The sequencing sample was made of PBMCs. Source of these receptors: a woman in her 30s in good health and CMV-seronegative. Each CDR3 is given with its conserved first and last residue. Fields, in order: J gene, D gene, V gene, clone size, CDR3 protein, CDR3 DNA. A D gene is named only where the DNA matches it firmly. Clone size is stated in some rows and not others, as once, few, many or a class when expanded.

>TRBJ1-1|-|TRBV19|few
CASSSPGGRRAEAFF
TGTGCCAGTAGCAGTCCCGGAGGGCGCCGAGCCGAAGCTTTCTTT
>TRBJ2-1|-|TRBV4-2|few
CASSQVMTPGVSNEQFF
TGTGCCAGCAGCCAAGTTATGACGCCGGGAGTTTCCAATGAGCAGTTCTTC
>TRBJ1-2|TRBD1|TRBV19|-
CASRDRVLDHGYTF
TGTGCCAGTAGGGACAGGGTTTTAGACCATGGCTACACCTTC
>TRBJ1-5|-|TRBV5-8|-
CASTRQLGANQPQHF
TGTGCCAGCACCAGACAGCTCGGTGCCAATCAGCCCCAGCATTTT
>TRBJ1-6|-|TRBV28|-
CASRPTRGDSPLHF
TGTGCCAGCAGACCAACCAGGGGAGATTCACCCCTCCACTTT
>TRBJ2-5|TRBD2|TRBV28|-
CASSWTSVETQYF
TGTGCCAGCAGTTGGACTAGCGTGGAGACCCAGTACTTC
>TRBJ1-2|TRBD1|TRBV6-6|-
CASSYTIPGQRRYTF
TGTGCCAGCAGTTACACGATTCCGGGACAGAGGCGCTACACCTTC
>TRBJ1-6|TRBD1|TRBV28|-
CASRTPGQGAGGSPLHF
TGTGCCAGCAGGACCCCGGGACAGGGGGCAGGAGGCTCACCCCTCCACTTT
>TRBJ1-2|TRBD1|TRBV27|-
CASSFLTGGMSYTF
TGTGCCAGCAGTTTCCTGACAGGGGGGATGAGCTACACCTTC
>TRBJ1-4|-|TRBV28|-
CASSVSPGPTDEKLFF
TGTGCCAGCAGTGTCAGTCCGGGTCCAACGGATGAAAAACTGTTTTTT
>TRBJ2-7|-|TRBV6-6|-
CASSYSPGLWDYEQYF
TGTGCCAGCAGTTACTCGCCTGGACTGTGGGACTACGAGCAGTACTTC
>TRBJ1-1|-|TRBV6-1|-
CASSEEQGTEAFF
TGTGCCAGCAGTGAAGAACAGGGTACTGAAGCTTTCTTT
>TRBJ2-7|-|TRBV6-1|-
CASRPGQRVYEQYF
TGTGCCAGCAGGCCTGGACAGAGAGTTTACGAGCAGTACTTC
>TRBJ1-5|-|TRBV12-2|-
CASRPGQNQPQHF
TGTGCAAGTCGCCCCGGACAAAATCAGCCCCAGCATTTT
>TRBJ1-5|-|TRBV18|-
CASSPASNQPQHF
TGTGCCAGCTCACCGGCCAGTAATCAGCCCCAGCATTTT
>TRBJ1-6|-|TRBV18|-
CASSPGAGLNSPLHF
TGTGCCAGCTCACCAGGGGCAGGATTGAATTCACCCCTCCACTTT
>TRBJ2-5|TRBD1|TRBV7-9|-
CASSFMTGAETQYF
TGTGCCAGCAGTTTTATGACAGGGGCAGAGACCCAGTACTTC
>TRBJ2-1|-|TRBV6-6|-
CASSYSAAFNEQFF
TGTGCCAGCAGTTACTCGGCCGCTTTCAATGAGCAGTTCTTC
>TRBJ1-2|TRBD1|TRBV6-5|once
CASRLGTATFYGYTF
TGTGCCAGCAGGTTAGGGACAGCGACTTTCTATGGCTACACCTTC
>TRBJ2-1|-|TRBV7-2|-
CASSLLDYEQFF
TGTGCCAGCAGCTTACTAGACTATGAGCAGTTCTTC
>TRBJ2-3|TRBD2|TRBV6-4|-
CASSDRGGETDTQYF
TGTGCCAGCAGTGACCGGGGGGGTGAGACAGATACGCAGTATTTT
>TRBJ2-1|TRBD2|TRBV7-2|few
CASSNRGGAYNEQFF
TGTGCCAGCAGCAATCGCGGGGGGGCCTACAATGAGCAGTTCTTC
>TRBJ1-4|-|TRBV7-9|few
CASSSNRDTSEKLFF
TGTGCCAGCAGTTCGAACAGGGACACTTCGGAAAAACTGTTTTTT
>TRBJ1-1|TRBD1|TRBV30|-
CACLGQANTEAFF
TGTGCCTGTCTAGGACAGGCCAACACTGAAGCTTTCTTT
>TRBJ1-1|-|TRBV18|few
CASSEVVTARAFF
TGTGCCAGCTCAGAGGTGGTGACGGCGAGAGCTTTCTTT
>TRBJ1-1|TRBD1|TRBV18|few
CASSFGQGSNTEAFF
TGTGCCAGCTCCTTTGGACAGGGTTCCAACACTGAAGCTTTCTTT
>TRBJ1-1|-|TRBV5-1|once
CASSLFSVNTEAFF
TGCGCCAGCAGCTTGTTTAGCGTGAACACTGAAGCTTTCTTT
>TRBJ1-2|TRBD1|TRBV4-2|-
CASSQAQGGGPYGYTF
TGTGCCAGCAGCCAAGCCCAGGGGGGCGGTCCCTATGGCTACACCTTC
>TRBJ2-1|-|TRBV19|-
CASRPPAAALDEQFF
TGTGCCAGTAGACCCCCCGCGGCCGCGCTCGATGAGCAGTTCTTC
>TRBJ1-6|TRBD1|TRBV6-5|-
CASSYRGQRSPLHF
TGTGCCAGCAGTTACAGGGGGCAAAGATCACCCCTCCACTTT
>TRBJ1-1|-|TRBV6-1|-
CASRTQGLGTEAFF
TGTGCCAGCAGGACCCAGGGGTTAGGCACTGAAGCTTTCTTT
>TRBJ1-2|-|TRBV9|-
CASSDRSVGGYTF
TGTGCCAGCAGCGACCGTAGCGTCGGGGGCTACACCTTC
>TRBJ1-5|TRBD1|TRBV2|-
CASSERGTGERRRSPTQHF
TGTGCCAGCAGTGAAAGGGGGACAGGGGAGAGACGACGGTCCCCGACCCAGCATTTT
>TRBJ1-2|-|TRBV2|-
CASSGGAGRGYTF
TGTGCCAGCAGTGGGGGGGCCGGGAGGGGCTACACCTTC
>TRBJ2-5|TRBD2|TRBV18|-
CASSPTASGGLETQYF
TGTGCCAGCTCACCAACGGCCAGCGGGGGCTTGGAGACCCAGTACTTC
>TRBJ2-1|-|TRBV2|-
CASSGLPEQFF
TGTGCCAGCAGTGGACTCCCTGAGCAGTTCTTC
>TRBJ2-2|TRBD2|TRBV11-3|-
CASSLVGLAPNTGELFF
TGTGCCAGCAGCTTAGTGGGACTAGCTCCTAACACCGGGGAGCTGTTTTTT
>TRBJ2-7|TRBD1|TRBV5-1|-
CASSSGQGEEQYF
TGCGCCAGCAGCTCGGGACAGGGCGAAGAGCAGTACTTC
>TRBJ2-7|TRBD1|TRBV27|once
CASSLRYRDSTMGEQYF
TGTGCCAGCAGTTTACGATATCGGGACAGCACTATGGGCGAGCAGTACTTC
>TRBJ2-2|-|TRBV2|-
CASSEDRGELFF
TGTGCCAGCAGTGAAGACCGGGGAGAGCTGTTTTTT
>TRBJ2-3|TRBD1|TRBV5-1|-
CASSSLGTGATDTQYF
TGCGCCAGCAGCTCATTGGGGACAGGAGCCACAGATACGCAGTATTTT
>TRBJ2-1|TRBD2|TRBV11-2|-
CASSPTSGSTYNEQFF
TGTGCCAGCAGCCCCACTAGCGGATCAACCTACAATGAGCAGTTCTTC
>TRBJ1-4|-|TRBV27|-
CASSLQPPREASTNEKLFF
TGTGCCAGCAGTTTACAACCCCCAAGAGAGGCCTCAACTAATGAAAAACTGTTTTTT